The clone carrying this T cell receptor beta chain was seen only a few times. Profiled with immunoSEQ multiplex PCR; TCRdb holds only in-frame clones, not every one. The table records around 180,000 clones, over 65% of them present only once. These data belong to a study of blood T cell repertoires in COVID-19. The clonotype comes from an older person with COVID-19, enrolled during active disease. The sequenced sample consisted of peripheral blood.

CDR3: CASSQGQGRYGYTF. The CDR3 coding sequence is TGTGCCAGCAGCCAAGGCCAGGGGCGCTATGGCTACACCTTC. This chain uses TRBV3-1 (or the pseudogene TRBV3-2) with TRBJ1-2; D possibly corresponds to TRBD1 (6 bases). The CDR3 is made up of 14 amino acids. Deletions cut 1 base from V and 4 bases from J, with 10 bases between. CDR1 LGHDT and CDR2 YNNKEL come from the germline V gene (reference sequence).